The 23 T cell receptor beta chains below come from one sample, sequenced in a study of blood T cell repertoires in COVID-19. Repertoires were generated with immunoSEQ multiplex PCR, while TCRdb's copy carries only in-frame clones and drops some. The table shows 200,000 to 250,000 clones, with 88% occurring only once. Sequenced: peripheral blood. The receptors were sampled from a woman aged 55 to 70 with acute or convalescent COVID-19.

V and J are TRBV19 and TRBJ1-1; D unresolved. Per germline, CDR1 LNHDA and CDR2 SQIVND (reference sequence). Trimming took off 6 bases at V and 1 base at J, with 15 bases between the two ends. The CDR3 sequence is 15 residues long. CDR3 region: CASSPLSITNTEAFF. DNA for the CDR3: TGTGCCAGTAGCCCTCTTAGCATAACGAACACTGAAGCTTTCTTT.

V and J are TRBV6-2 or TRBV6-3 and TRBJ2-4, with TRBD1 as a possible D gene (5 bases). CDR1 is MNHEY, CDR2 SVGEGT, per germline. Trimming shortened V by 6 bases and J by 5 bases, and 14 bases separated the two germline ends. The CDR3 loop spans 14 amino acids. The DNA of the CDR3 is TGTGCCAGCAGCAACGTGGACATTCAAAACATTCAGTACTTC. As protein: CASSNVDIQNIQYF.

CDR3 coding DNA: TGTGCCAGCACCAACAGGGGTGGCAATTCACCCCTCCACTTT. It encodes CASTNRGGNSPLHF. The rearrangement links TRBV7-9 to TRBJ1-6, with TRBD1 identical over 7 bases. V was clipped by 7 bases and J by 7 bases; unmatched bases: 7. The V gene's germline CDR1 is SEHNR and CDR2 FQNEAQ (reference sequence). This CDR3 has 14 residues.

The V gene is TRBV7-3, the J gene TRBJ2-2; 7 bases line up with TRBD1. The V gene's germline CDR1 is SGHTA and CDR2 FQGTGA. V gave up 5 bases and J gave up 7 bases; unmatched junction bases: 7. This CDR3 is built from 14 residues. In DNA form, the CDR3 reads TGTGCCAGCAGCCACACAGGGGTGGACGGGGAGCTGTTTTTT. This sequence encodes CASSHTGVDGELFF.

This chain connects TRBV5-4 to TRBJ2-7, with TRBD1 as a possible D gene (6 bases). There are 15 residues in the CDR3. Germline V gives CDR1 SGHNT, CDR2 YYREEE (reference sequence). V lost 4 bases and J lost 3, with 17 bases in between. CDR3 protein: CASSTAGALRYEQYF. DNA of the CDR3: TGTGCCAGCAGCACCGCAGGGGCCCTTCGCTACGAGCAGTACTTC.

This rearrangement joins TRBV6-5 to TRBJ2-7; D might be TRBD2 (5 bases). Germline CDR1 is MNHEY and CDR2 is SVGAGI. The CDR3 is 14 residues long. Trimming took off 0 bases at V and 2 bases at J, with 8 bases between the two ends. CDR3: CASSYSYGTYEQYF. CDR3 sequence (DNA): TGTGCCAGCAGTTACTCGTACGGGACCTACGAGCAGTACTTC.

The rearrangement links TRBV28 to TRBJ1-5; 10 nucleotides match TRBD1. The germline V gene has CDR1 MDHEN and CDR2 SYDVKM. The ends lost 7 bases at V and 5 bases at J; junction bases unmatched: 2. The CDR3 loop spans 13 amino acids. The CDR3 is CASIGQGDQPQHF. The CDR3 DNA sequence: TGTGCCAGCATTGGACAGGGGGATCAGCCCCAGCATTTT.

This chain joins TRBV19 and TRBJ2-7; TRBD2 matches 13 bases. Unmatched junction bases numbered 9, after V lost 5 bases and J lost 5 bases. CDR3 length equals 16 residues. CDR1 and CDR2 (germline): LNHDA, SQIVND (reference sequence). CDR3: CASSPFIGLAGDEQYF. CDR3 nucleotide sequence: TGTGCCAGTAGTCCGTTCATCGGACTAGCGGGGGACGAGCAGTACTTC.

This clone was counted only a few times. The chain links TRBV6-5 to TRBJ1-1; TRBD1 is a possible D gene (5 bases). The CDR3 covers 12 residues. CDR1 is MNHEY, CDR2 SVGAGI, per germline. V shed 6 bases and J shed 10 bases, with 15 bases lying between them. The CDR3 sequence is CASSPQPGGAFF. CDR3 nucleotide sequence: TGTGCCAGCAGCCCCCAACCGGGGGGAGCTTTCTTT.

V is TRBV14 and J is TRBJ1-1, with TRBD1 matching over 12 bases. This CDR3 has 16 amino acids. Germline V gene lookup returns CDR1 SGHDN and CDR2 FVKESK. The junction had 3 bases not matched to a gene; V was cut back by 4 bases and J by 0 bases. The CDR3 here is CASSPGQGALNTEAFF. CDR3 sequence (DNA): TGTGCCAGCAGCCCGGGACAGGGGGCACTGAACACTGAAGCTTTCTTT.

The CDR3 is CAWTRGGGSYEQYF. Written as DNA, the CDR3 is TGTGCCTGGACTCGCGGGGGTGGTTCCTACGAGCAGTACTTC. The V and J genes are TRBV30 and TRBJ2-7, with 7 bases lining up with TRBD2. The CDR3 is 14 residues long. With V trimmed by 4 bases and J by 1 base, 7 bases remained unmatched. Germline V CDR1 and CDR2: GTSNPN, SVGIG (reference sequence). Using reference TRBV30 and TRBJ2-7 for the parts outside the CDR3, the full variable domain is SQTIHQWPATLVQPVGSPLSLECTVEGTSNPNLYWYRQAAGRGLQLLFYSVGIGQISSEVPQNLSASRPQDRQFILSSKKLLLSDSGFYLCAWTRGGGSYEQYFGPGTRLTVT.

The rearrangement uses TRBV28 and TRBJ1-1; D might be TRBD1 (6 bases). Trimming took 4 bases from V and 5 from J, leaving 17 bases between them. The CDR3 is made up of 15 amino acids. Germline V gene lookup returns CDR1 MDHEN and CDR2 SYDVKM. The CDR3 region is CASSSVGQLVTEAFF. The CDR3 coding sequence is TGTGCCAGCAGTTCGGTCGGACAGTTGGTTACTGAAGCTTTCTTT.

This clone appeared once. CDR3 loop: CASRTGETTDTQYF. The CDR3 region has the DNA TGTGCCAGCAGGACCGGGGAGACCACAGATACGCAGTATTTT. The rearrangement links TRBV6-5 to TRBJ2-3; the D gene is possibly TRBD2 (5 bases). Germline V gene data show CDR1 as MNHEY and CDR2 as SVGAGI. Trimming removed 6 bases at V and 2 bases at J, with 12 bases between. The CDR3 spans 14 residues.

The V call is TRBV7-2, the J call TRBJ2-1; D gene uncertain. V dropped 5 bases and J dropped 0 bases, with 8 bases sitting between them. This CDR3 is 14 amino acids long. Germline V gene data show CDR1 as SGHTA and CDR2 as FQGNSA. The CDR3: CASSTRSSYNEQFF. The CDR3 DNA sequence: TGTGCCAGCAGCACCCGGAGCTCCTACAATGAGCAGTTCTTC.

This clone was observed a few times. V and J are TRBV19 and TRBJ2-5; TRBD2 agrees at 8 bases. Trimming cost V 7 bases and J 2 bases; bases outside gene matches: 6. Germline loops: CDR1 LNHDA, CDR2 SQIVND (reference sequence). CDR3 length: 14 residues. CDR3 in DNA: TGTGCCAGTAATAGGGCGGGGGGTCAAGAGACCCAGTACTTC. Protein product: CASNRAGGQETQYF. The whole variable domain, remainder taken from reference TRBV19 and TRBJ2-5, is DGGITQSPKYLFRKEGQNVTLSCEQNLNHDAMYWYRQDPGQGLRLIYYSQIVNDFQKGDIAEGYSVSREKKESFPLTVTSAQKNPTAFYLCASNRAGGQETQYFGPGTRLLVL.

The chain combines TRBV9 with TRBJ1-6, with 7 bases matching TRBD1. The CDR3 has 14 amino acids. The V segment lost 0 bases and the J segment 10 bases; nucleotides outside the gene matches: 4. Looked up from germline, CDR1 is SGDLS and CDR2 is YYNGEE. The DNA for the CDR3 is TGTGCCAGCAGCGTAGAAGGGGGCCAGTCACCCCTCCACTTT. It is translated as CASSVEGGQSPLHF.

V usage is TRBV7-2 and J usage is TRBJ1-1; D is ambiguous. This CDR3 has 15 amino acids. Trimming removed 1 base from V and 1 base from J, with 10 bases in between. Per the germline V gene, CDR1 is SGHTA and CDR2 is FQGNSA. The CDR3 nucleotides read TGTGCCAGCAGCTTAGTACCCAGAGGGAACACTGAAGCTTTCTTT. It is translated as CASSLVPRGNTEAFF. The entire variable domain, with the rest obtained from reference TRBV7-2 and TRBJ1-1, is as follows: GAGVSQSPSNKVTEKGKDVELRCDPISGHTALYWYRQSLGQGLEFLIYFQGNSAPDKSGLPSDRFSAERTGGSVSTLTIQRTQQEDSAVYLCASSLVPRGNTEAFFGQGTRLTVV.

The chain links TRBV9 to TRBJ2-3, with D possibly being TRBD1 (5 bases). Per germline, CDR1 SGDLS and CDR2 YYNGEE. This CDR3 is 15 amino acids long. Trimming took off 6 bases at V and 2 bases at J, with 16 bases between the two ends. CDR3 amino acids: CASNLYPGSTDTQYF. The CDR3 DNA sequence: TGTGCCAGCAACTTGTATCCAGGGTCCACAGATACGCAGTATTTT.

This clone is a singleton in its sample. J is TRBJ1-2 and V is TRBV18, with D unresolved. CDR3 length equals 14 residues. CDR1 and CDR2 (germline): KGHSH, LQKENI. V was trimmed by 3 bases and J by 5 bases, leaving 13 bases between them. Written as DNA, the CDR3 is TGTGCCAGCTCACCTGATGGTGGGCGTTATGGCTACACCTTC. It codes for CASSPDGGRYGYTF.

The chain joins TRBV7-9 to TRBJ2-7, with D possibly matching TRBD2 (5 bases). Germline CDR1 is SEHNR and CDR2 is FQNEAQ (reference sequence). V lost 6 bases and J 3 bases, leaving 6 bases between the germline ends. The CDR3 length is 11 residues. The chain's CDR3 is CASRAGYEQYF. The CDR3 DNA is TGTGCCAGCAGGGCGGGCTACGAGCAGTACTTC.

V and J are TRBV19 and TRBJ2-3; 7 bases are shared with TRBD1. The CDR3 length is 12 residues. Germline values: CDR1 LNHDA, CDR2 SQIVND (reference sequence). With V trimmed by 5 bases and J by 6 bases, 2 bases remained unmatched. DNA of the CDR3: TGTGCCAGTAGTCTGACAGGGGATACGCAGTATTTT. Protein product: CASSLTGDTQYF.

The chain carries TRBV6-5 and TRBJ1-3, with D possibly being TRBD1 (5 bases). The CDR3 is 15 amino acids. Germline V gives CDR1 MNHEY, CDR2 SVGAGI. V was pared by 6 bases and J by 4 bases, with 16 bases between. The CDR3 region is CASSVYRTPGNTIYF. The CDR3 DNA is TGTGCCAGCAGCGTTTATAGGACACCCGGAAACACCATATATTTT.

The rearrangement links TRBV24-1 to TRBJ1-4, with 7 positions matching TRBD1. Germline trimming cut 4 bases from V and 8 bases from J; bases unmatched to any gene: 6. The CDR3 spans 14 residues. CDR1 KGHDR and CDR2 SFDVKD come from the germline V gene. CDR3 DNA sequence: TGTGCCACCAGTGAAGACAGGGTTTGGGAAAAACTGTTTTTT. Its translation: CATSEDRVWEKLFF.